These 3 T cell receptor beta chains originate from one sample sequenced in a study of sequential checkpoint blockade in melanoma. Treatment: randomized to nivolumab then ipilimumab (arm A) or the reverse (arm B). Repertoires were generated with immunoSEQ multiplex PCR, while TCRdb's copy carries only in-frame clones and drops some. Here the sample spans about 19,000 clones, about two thirds being singletons. The material sequenced was CD8+ T cells sorted from blood (inferred from file names), taken from a patient given nivolumab and ipilimumab in sequence. The origin of the receptors is a human donor with melanoma.

The chain couples TRBV6-6 to TRBJ1-4; 8 nucleotides align to TRBD1. V gave up 5 bases and J gave up 7 bases; unmatched junction bases: 9. CDR3 length equals 15 residues. Germline loops: CDR1 MNHNY, CDR2 SVGAGI (reference sequence). CDR3 in DNA: TGTGCCAGCAGTACTCTGGACAGGGTGGTTGAAAAACTGTTTTTT. It yields the protein CASSTLDRVVEKLFF.

The chain links TRBV27 to TRBJ2-7; 10 positions match TRBD2. The junction had 13 bases not matched to a gene; V was cut back by 4 bases and J by 4 bases. CDR3 length: 17 amino acids. Germline CDR1 is MNHEY and CDR2 is SMNVEV (reference sequence). CDR3 nucleotide sequence: TGTGCCAGCAGTTCCCACCCCCAACTAGCGGGAACGTACGAGCAGTACTTC. Translated, it gives CASSSHPQLAGTYEQYF.

This clone was counted once. The V and J genes are TRBV4-1 and TRBJ2-7, with D perhaps matching TRBD1 (6 bases). CDR3 length: 16 amino acids. From germline, CDR1 is MGHRA and CDR2 YSYEKL. The germline V and J ends were trimmed by 0 bases and 6 bases, with 18 bases remaining between them. The CDR3 nucleotides are TGCGCCAGCAGCCAAGATCGGTTCTGGACAGTTGCCGAGCAGTACTTC. Translated: CASSQDRFWTVAEQYF.